One sample yielded the 5 T cell receptor beta chains listed below, sequenced in a study of molecular identifiers for immune sequencing clone quantification. TCRdb redid the calling of the PCR reads with MiXCR, one entry per CDR3 protein. The data show under 650,000 distinct CDR3 sequences, around 20% seen once. Sample: naive CD8+ T cells from blood, with Jurkat cell RNA spiked in. The subset denotes: FACS-sorted CD8+CD4-CCR7+CD45RA+ naive T cells. The receptors derive from a human donor in good health. Some libraries in this study had Jurkat cell RNA spiked in.

There are many counts of this clonotype. This rearrangement joins TRBV20-1 to TRBJ2-7, with D possibly TRBD2 on 5 matching bases. This CDR3 contains 13 residues. V lost 1 base, J lost 2 bases, and 9 bases lay in between. Germline-derived CDR1 and CDR2 are DFQATT and SNEGSKA (reference sequence). The CDR3 reads CSARGSGAYEQYF. CDR3 DNA sequence: TGCAGTGCTAGAGGGAGCGGAGCCTACGAGCAGTACTTC.

The chain employs TRBV15 and TRBJ2-7, with D perhaps TRBD2 (5 bases). Germline CDR1 reads LNHNV; CDR2 reads YYDKDF (reference sequence). The ends were cut back, 0 bases at V and 7 bases at J, with 16 bases in the middle. The CDR3 contains 15 residues. The chain's CDR3 is CATSRDLGSPGEQYF. CDR3 bases: TGTGCCACCAGCAGAGATCTGGGTAGCCCGGGGGAGCAGTACTTC.

This clonotype has ten or more counts. The chain links TRBV7-3 to TRBJ2-1, with unresolved D. V was shortened by 2 bases and J by 5 bases, with 10 bases between the two germline ends. CDR1 and CDR2 from the germline V gene are SGHTA and FQGTGA. This CDR3 comprises 14 residues. In nucleotides, the CDR3 is TGTGCCAGCAGCTTAGGTCGGAACGACAATGAGCAGTTCTTC. It yields the protein CASSLGRNDNEQFF.

This clonotype was seen ten or more times. The DNA of the CDR3 is TGTGCCAGCAGTTTATCCAACCTGGAGACCCAGTACTTC. Protein sequence: CASSLSNLETQYF. The genes are TRBV28 and TRBJ2-5; D remains unclear. The CDR3 is made up of 13 amino acids. V lost 1 base and J lost 5, with 8 bases in between. The germline gives CDR1 MDHEN, CDR2 SYDVKM.

Note on this clonotype: A much bigger clone sits one base away, suggesting this may be a read error. The chain links TRBV30 to TRBJ2-2; D is perhaps TRBD2 (6 bases). Germline V gives CDR1 GTSNPN, CDR2 SVGIG (reference sequence). The CDR3 runs 14 residues. The CDR3 nucleotides read TGTGCCTGGAGTGTTAGAGGGGTGGCCGGGGGGCTGTTTTTT. Protein sequence: CAWSVRGVAGGLFF.